The source of this T cell receptor (beta chain) is a study of regulatory T cells in long-lasting Graves disease. Study-level points and caveats: Only a small sample size was used, which may have cut accuracy. It was in persistent disease that TRBV28, TRBJ1-2 and TRBJ2-5 were favored.

HTBI primers from iRepertoire and Arm-PCR of CDR3 regions yielded the TCR beta libraries. In TCRdb, the multiplex PCR reads were re-called with MiXCR into one record per CDR3 protein. The sample contains roughly 700,000 distinct CDR3 sequences, 30% of which appear only once. Sample time point: persistent/refractory GD, antithyroid drugs over 5 years with positive TRAb. RNA from PBMCs was the source of the TCR library. Graves' disease diagnosis followed American Thyroid Association guidelines. Nine milliliters of peripheral blood were taken and placed in EDTA tubes. A note on this clonotype: Its antigen is not known.

Germline V gives CDR1 SGHDT, CDR2 YYEEEE. Trimming cost V 0 bases and J 2 bases, with 10 bases left between them. The CDR3 is made up of 15 amino acids. The gene calls are TRBV5-6 and TRBJ2-3, with a tentative D call TRBD2 (5 bases). Sequenced here: peripheral blood mononuclear cells (PBMCs), sampled when the disease was refractory, from a patient treated with antithyroid drugs. The origin of this receptor is a female donor with Graves disease. The CDR3 spells CASSLEAEYTDTQYF. CDR3 DNA: TGTGCCAGCAGCTTGGAAGCGGAATACACAGATACGCAGTATTTT.